This T cell receptor beta chain was captured by sequencing in a study of blood T cell repertoires in COVID-19. Under the authors' procedure: Quantification of nucleated cells was approximated via reference gene primer amplification. Only in-frame clones appear in the TCRdb table, and some are missing; sequencing was by immunoSEQ multiplex PCR. V and J calls and clone size follow that table, whereas D and trimming were derived from the DNA. In the table there are 280,000 or so clones, roughly 85% of which are singletons. Per the germline V gene, CDR1 is SGHVS and CDR2 is FNYEAQ. The CDR3 totals 18 residues. With 5 bases clipped from V and 0 bases from J, the junction kept 6 bases outside the gene matches.

The chain employs TRBV7-6 and TRBJ2-1, with 14 bases fitting TRBD2. The specimen sequenced was PBMCs or T cells enriched from blood (not recorded which). The sequence came from a middle-aged woman who had recovered from COVID-19. The DNA of the CDR3 is TGTGCCAGCAGCCTGGGACTAGCGGGAGTCAGCTCCTACAATGAGCAGTTCTTC. It codes for CASSLGLAGVSSYNEQFF.